This T cell receptor beta chain was found in a study of shared clonotypes between healthy human individuals. Clones were sequenced by immunoSEQ multiplex PCR, and TCRdb holds only the in-frame ones, with some missing. This sample has about 95,000 clones, with about two thirds found just once. The CDR3 has 16 amino acids. Germline-derived CDR1 and CDR2 are MNHEY and SVGAGI. The V gene end was trimmed by 0 bases and the J gene end by 2 bases; junction bases not matched to a gene: 6. This clone has just one count. The genes are TRBV6-5 and TRBJ2-5; 7 bases align to TRBD2. The TCR sequence derives from a man aged 25-40 years in good health. The sequencing input was memory CD8+ T cells sorted from blood. Subset denoted: CD45RO+ cells pooled with CCR7-negative TemRA cells. The CDR3 coding sequence is TGTGCCAGCAGTTACTCGGCTAGCGGACTACAAGAGACCCAGTACTTC. Translating it yields CASSYSASGLQETQYF.